The next 18 T cell receptor beta chains were all read from a single sample in a study of T cells in Graves' hyperthyroidism and ophthalmopathy. RNA transcripts provided the source from which TCR beta CDR3 regions were amplified. The TCR CDR3 first-round RT-PCR relied on the HTBI primer set. TCRdb reprocessed the multiplex PCR reads via MiXCR and lists one record per CDR3 protein. The sample carries under 400,000 distinct CDR3 sequences, about 15% recorded once. Sequenced material: blood. These receptors were collected from a woman in her sixties with Graves' ophthalmopathy.

This clonotype has just a few counts. The germline gene is not matched at one end of the junction; a read error may be the cause. The chain joins TRBV5-1 to TRBJ2-1; TRBD2 agrees at 11 bases. From germline, CDR1 is SGHRS and CDR2 YFSETQ. The CDR3 has 15 amino acids. CDR3 region: CASSLGLAVNNEQSF. The CDR3 coding sequence is TGCGCCAGCAGCCTGGGACTAGCGGTAAACAATGAGCAGTCCTTC. The entire variable domain, with the rest obtained from reference TRBV5-1 and TRBJ2-1, is as follows: KAGVTQTPRYLIKTRGQQVTLSCSPISGHRSVSWYQQTPGQGLQFLFEYFSETQRNKGNFPGRFSGRQFSNSRSEMNVSTLELGDSALYLCASSLGLAVNNEQSFGPGTRLTVL.

This clonotype has just a few counts. The genes are TRBV7-9 and TRBJ2-3; 8 bases fit TRBD1. From germline, CDR1 is SEHNR and CDR2 FQNEAQ (reference sequence). With V trimmed by 2 bases and J by 3 bases, 10 bases remained unmatched. This CDR3 comprises 17 residues. CDR3 DNA: TGTGCCAGCAGCTTATCGCCAGGGGGCGTGTGGACAGATACGCAGTATTTT. Protein: CASSLSPGGVWTDTQYF.

The chain has TRBV3-1 and TRBJ2-2, with 7 bases fitting TRBD2. J lost 3 bases, V lost 4 bases, and 8 bases had no gene match. The germline CDR1 and CDR2 sequences are LGHDT and YNNKEL (reference sequence). The CDR3 consists of 16 residues. CDR3 loop: CASSPASREDTGELFF. The CDR3 DNA reads as TGTGCCAGCAGCCCCGCTTCCCGGGAGGACACCGGGGAGCTGTTTTTT. Supplemented by reference TRBV3-1 and TRBJ2-2, the full variable domain reads DTAVSQTPKYLVTQMGNDKSIKCEQNLGHDTMYWYKQDSKKFLKIMFSYNNKELIINETVPNRFSPKSPDKAHLNLHINSLELGDSAVYFCASSPASREDTGELFFGEGSRLTVL.

This clonotype occurred many times. The chain links TRBV5-5 to TRBJ1-1; maybe TRBD1 (5 bases). Trimming took off 1 base at V and 3 bases at J, with 16 bases between the two ends. Germline CDR1 is SGHKS and CDR2 is YYEKEE (reference sequence). The CDR3 length is 16 residues. DNA of the CDR3: TGTGCCAGCAGCTTGATTAGGACAAGCCTTTACACTGAAGCTTTCTTT. It specifies CASSLIRTSLYTEAFF.

This clonotype was observed many times. The chain links TRBV20-1 to TRBJ2-5; tentatively, D is TRBD2 (6 bases). The germline CDR1 and CDR2 sequences are DFQATT and SNEGSKA (reference sequence). This CDR3 has 14 amino acids. V lost 5 bases, J lost 1 base, and 14 bases lay in between. CDR3 bases: TGCAGTGCTCCGACCGGGACTCTCCAAGAGACCCAGTACTTC. Protein: CSAPTGTLQETQYF.

The chain is built from TRBV4-1 and TRBJ2-1; D is perhaps TRBD2 (6 bases). Germline V gene lookup returns CDR1 MGHRA and CDR2 YSYEKL. This CDR3 has 13 amino acids. Trimming shortened V by 4 bases and J by 5 bases, and 9 bases separated the two germline ends. In DNA form, the CDR3 reads TGCGCCAGCAGCCGGGGGGTAAACAATGAGCAGTTCTTC. Translating it yields CASSRGVNNEQFF.

This clonotype was found many times. This chain links TRBV18 with TRBJ2-3, with no clear D. The CDR3 sequence is 14 residues long. V gave up 0 bases and J gave up 2 bases, with 6 bases separating them. The germline CDR1 and CDR2 sequences are KGHSH and LQKENI. The CDR3: CASSPPVPTDTQYF. CDR3 bases: TGTGCCAGCTCACCACCGGTCCCCACAGATACGCAGTATTTT.

The chain has TRBV7-2 and TRBJ1-5; D perhaps matches TRBD1 (5 bases). This CDR3 has 15 amino acids. Looked up from germline, CDR1 is SGHTA and CDR2 is FQGNSA. Trimming left V 2 bases short and J 3 bases short, with 11 bases between. CDR3 sequence: CASSLRGRDNQPQHF. The CDR3 coding sequence is TGTGCCAGCAGCTTACGGGGACGGGACAATCAGCCCCAGCATTTT.

The genes are TRBV13 and TRBJ2-1, with 10 bases fitting TRBD2. The germline CDR1 and CDR2 sequences are PRHDT and FYEKMQ (reference sequence). The CDR3 sequence is 16 residues long. Trimming at V came to 5 bases and at J to 3 bases, leaving 7 bases not matched to a gene. This CDR3 is CASSTLAGANYNEQFF. The CDR3 bases are TGTGCCAGCAGCACCCTAGCGGGAGCGAACTACAATGAGCAGTTCTTC.

In this sample, this clonotype turned up many times. The CDR3 DNA is TGTGCCAGCAGTGACAGCGGCAATGCCGGGACCCAGTACTTC. Residues: CASSDSGNAGTQYF. The chain combines TRBV2 with TRBJ2-5, with TRBD2 as a possible D gene (5 bases). Germline V gene sequence: CDR1 SNHLY, CDR2 FYNNEI. The CDR3 loop spans 14 amino acids. Trimming shortened V by 3 bases and J by 7 bases, and 15 bases separated the two germline ends.

The CDR3 DNA sequence: TGTGCCAGCAGACCTACTAGCGGCACCGGGGAGCTGTTTTTT. This translates into CASRPTSGTGELFF. The chain couples TRBV6-2 or TRBV6-3 to TRBJ2-2; 8 bases are a match to TRBD2. The CDR3 contains 14 residues. Germline V gene lookup returns CDR1 MNHEY and CDR2 SVGEGT. The junction had 4 bases not matched to a gene; V was cut back by 6 bases and J by 4 bases.

This clonotype was detected many times. The rearrangement links TRBV6-1 to TRBJ2-1; 8 nucleotides match TRBD1. With 7 bases clipped from V and 2 bases from J, the junction kept 4 bases outside the gene matches. CDR1 MNHNS and CDR2 SASEGT come from the germline V gene. CDR3 length equals 14 residues. CDR3 coding DNA: TGTGCCAGCACGAGGGGACAGGCCTACAATGAGCAGTTCTTC. Translation: CASTRGQAYNEQFF.

This clonotype was observed many times. CDR3 in amino acids: CASSWRGTAGNEQFF. For the CDR3, the DNA is TGTGCCAGCAGTTGGCGAGGGACCGCTGGGAATGAGCAGTTCTTC. The chain recombines TRBV11-3 with TRBJ2-1; D possibly uses TRBD1 or TRBD2 (5 bases each). V lost 6 bases and J lost 7, with 19 bases in between. CDR3 length: 15 residues. Germline V gives CDR1 SGHNT, CDR2 YENEEA.

Note on this clonotype: No conserved phenylalanine or tryptophan ends this CDR3, so it is likely a read error. The genes are TRBV5-4 and TRBJ2-7; D is perhaps TRBD1 or TRBD2 (6 bases each). Germline V lookup: CDR1 SGHNT, CDR2 YYREEE (reference sequence). This CDR3 spans 14 amino acids. Trimming removed 2 bases at V and 7 bases at J, with 16 bases between. CDR3 protein: CASSFRGRTEEQYL. In DNA form, the CDR3 reads TGTGCCAGCAGCTTCCGGGGGCGTACGGAAGAGCAGTACCTC.

The rearrangement links TRBV5-1 to TRBJ2-1, with 8 nucleotides matching TRBD1. Per the germline V gene, CDR1 is SGHRS and CDR2 is YFSETQ. V trimming: 1 base; J trimming: 5 bases; junction bases outside the gene matches: 5. The CDR3 is 15 residues long. CDR3 DNA sequence: TGCGCCAGCAGCTTGCTCGGACAGGGAAACAATGAGCAGTTCTTC. It is translated as CASSLLGQGNNEQFF.

This clonotype was detected a few times. The CDR3 sequence: CASSRTDRQFF. CDR3 nucleotide sequence: TGTGCCAGTAGTCGGACAGATCGGCAGTTCTTC. V gene TRBV19 combines with J gene TRBJ2-1, with a tentative D call TRBD1 (6 bases). Germline loops: CDR1 LNHDA, CDR2 SQIVND (reference sequence). Trimming stripped 5 bases from V and 12 bases from J, with 11 bases between. This CDR3 is built from 11 residues.

This clonotype was recorded at least ten times. The J gene is TRBJ2-5, the V gene TRBV30, with 7 bases identical to TRBD1. This CDR3 contains 13 residues. V dropped 3 bases and J dropped 5; count of bases not matched to a gene: 6. Germline CDR1 reads GTSNPN; CDR2 reads SVGIG (reference sequence). CDR3 nucleotide sequence: TGTGCCTGGAGACAAAGGGGGCTCGAGACCCAGTACTTC. It specifies CAWRQRGLETQYF.

A few counts support this clonotype. The chain recombines TRBV7-3 with TRBJ1-2, with D hard to call. CDR1 and CDR2 from the germline V gene are SGHTA and FQGTGA. Deletions cut 3 bases from V and 6 bases from J, with 14 bases between. The CDR3 contains 14 residues. The CDR3 bases are TGTGCCAGCAGCTTCGTAGGCGCCACTAATGGCTACACCTTC. Its protein is CASSFVGATNGYTF.